These 21 T cell receptor beta chains were sequenced from one sample in a study of regulatory T cells in long-lasting Graves disease. As to time point: newly diagnosed GD, antithyroid drugs for less than 3 months. PBMC RNA was the source of the TCR library. The TCR beta library used iRepertoire HTBI primers with Arm-PCR amplification of CDR3. TCRdb re-called the multiplex PCR reads through MiXCR, storing one row per CDR3 protein. The sample shows 350,000 to 550,000 distinct CDR3 sequences, 11% to 15% of them seen only once. These sequences were also reported in another study, on T cells in Graves' hyperthyroidism and ophthalmopathy.

The sample in question was peripheral blood mononuclear cells (PBMCs), obtained at new diagnosis, from a patient treated with antithyroid drugs. Receptors were obtained from a woman in her 50s with Graves disease.

This clonotype was seen repeatedly, ten times or more. V gene TRBV7-8 combines with J gene TRBJ2-1; TRBD1 aligns across 7 bases. Germline lookup yields CDR1 SGHVS and CDR2 FQNEAQ. The CDR3 contains 17 residues. With V trimmed by 0 bases and J by 4 bases, 9 bases remained unmatched. DNA of the CDR3: TGTGCCAGCAGCTTAGCGCTTGGGGCAGGGGGTTACAATGAGCAGTTCTTC. Protein: CASSLALGAGGYNEQFF.

This clonotype was observed a few times. The rearrangement joins TRBV29-1 to TRBJ1-2, with D perhaps matching TRBD1 (5 bases). V lost 3 bases to trimming and J lost 5 bases, with 13 bases between them. Per germline, CDR1 SQVTM and CDR2 ANQGSEA. The CDR3 covers 13 residues. DNA for the CDR3: TGCAGCGTTGACCTACCGGGGACTTATGGCTACACCTTC. Amino acid sequence: CSVDLPGTYGYTF.

The V gene is TRBV10-3, the J gene TRBJ2-5; D not resolved. Per the germline V gene, CDR1 is ENHRY and CDR2 is SYGVKD. V was cut by 6 bases and J by 5 bases, with 7 bases left in between. The CDR3 is made up of 11 amino acids. Written as DNA, the CDR3 is TGTGCCATCAGGGGAAGGGAGACCCAGTACTTC. As protein: CAIRGRETQYF.

There are a few counts of this clonotype. This sequence joins TRBV7-9 and TRBJ1-3; D uncertain. This CDR3 spans 16 amino acids. V shed 5 bases and J shed 0 bases, with 14 bases lying between them. The germline gives CDR1 SEHNR, CDR2 FQNEAQ (reference sequence). CDR3 nucleotide sequence: TGTGCCAGCAGCGAAGACCCAAACTCCTCTGGAAACACCATATATTTT. Its translation is CASSEDPNSSGNTIYF.

V is TRBV12-3 or TRBV12-4 and J is TRBJ1-5; D is uncertain. With 4 bases removed from V and 0 bases from J, the gap between germline ends came to 7 bases. This CDR3 is 14 amino acids long. The CDR3 loop reads CASSSRNSNQPQHF. CDR3 bases: TGTGCCAGCAGTTCCCGGAATAGCAATCAGCCCCAGCATTTT.

The chain is built from TRBV12-3 or TRBV12-4 and TRBJ2-7; 7 bases line up with TRBD2. The CDR3 length is 13 residues. Unmatched junction bases numbered 9, after V lost 6 bases and J lost 7 bases. The CDR3 is CASSRAGVYEQYF. CDR3 DNA sequence: TGTGCCAGCAGCCGGGCGGGAGTTTATGAGCAGTACTTC.

This clonotype was seen ten or more times. The gene calls are TRBV5-1 and TRBJ2-1; 8 bases align to TRBD1. The CDR3 sequence is 15 residues long. Germline V gene data show CDR1 as SGHRS and CDR2 as YFSETQ. The ends lost 4 bases at V and 5 bases at J; junction bases unmatched: 8. DNA of the CDR3: TGCGCCAGCAGCCAAGACAGGGGTTTGCACAATGAGCAGTTCTTC. Translation: CASSQDRGLHNEQFF.

This clonotype was found many times. This sequence joins TRBV27 and TRBJ2-3; TRBD1 matches at 11 bases. The V and J ends lost 8 bases and 0 bases, in that order; junction bases with no gene match: 7. CDR3 length equals 16 residues. CDR1 is MNHEY and CDR2 is SMNVEV in the germline V gene (reference sequence). The CDR3 DNA reads as TGTGCCAGCGGGAACGGACAGGGGGCTAGCACAGATACGCAGTATTTT. Protein: CASGNGQGASTDTQYF.

This clonotype was observed many times. In DNA form, the CDR3 reads TGTGCCAGCAGCATCACGGGACGCCACTACGAGCAGTACTTC. It specifies CASSITGRHYEQYF. The V call is TRBV13, the J call TRBJ2-7; D possibly matches TRBD1 or TRBD2 (5 bases each). The CDR3 consists of 14 residues. Trimming took 5 bases from V and 3 from J, leaving 14 bases between them. CDR1 and CDR2 from the germline V gene are PRHDT and FYEKMQ (reference sequence).

This clonotype appeared many times. The chain employs TRBV5-1 and TRBJ1-1, with a weak D call TRBD1 (5 bases). Germline CDR1 and CDR2: SGHRS and YFSETQ. The CDR3 loop spans 15 amino acids. Trimming pared 1 base from V and 3 bases from J, leaving 13 bases between. CDR3 loop: CASSLYGGKDTEAFF. The DNA for the CDR3 is TGCGCCAGCAGCTTGTATGGGGGTAAAGACACTGAAGCTTTCTTT.

This clonotype was counted many times. This chain links TRBV30 with TRBJ2-1; maybe TRBD1 (6 bases). The CDR3 covers 15 residues. Germline assignment: CDR1 GTSNPN and CDR2 SVGIG (reference sequence). The V and J ends lost 1 base and 3 bases respectively, with 13 bases between them. This CDR3 reads CAWSGVQGVYNEQFF. The CDR3, as DNA: TGTGCCTGGAGTGGGGTACAGGGAGTCTACAATGAGCAGTTCTTC.

This clonotype was observed a few times. The rearrangement uses TRBV5-1 and TRBJ2-3; D possibly corresponds to TRBD1 (6 bases). The germline V gene encodes CDR1 SGHRS and CDR2 YFSETQ. The CDR3 consists of 14 residues. V lost 4 bases to trimming and J lost 4 bases, with 13 bases between them. The CDR3 DNA is TGCGCCAGCAGCCGAACAGGGCCCCCAGATACGCAGTATTTT. Translated: CASSRTGPPDTQYF.

This clonotype was counted at least ten times. The V gene is TRBV20-1, the J gene TRBJ2-7, with TRBD1 identical over 7 bases. Germline V gene lookup returns CDR1 DFQATT and CDR2 SNEGSKA (reference sequence). The CDR3 is made up of 15 amino acids. The J segment lost 3 bases and the V segment lost 4 bases, leaving 12 bases of the junction unmatched. The CDR3 spells CSATPPPGQLYEQYF. The CDR3 region has the DNA TGCAGTGCTACTCCACCCCCGGGACAGCTCTACGAGCAGTACTTC.

At least ten counts were recorded for this clonotype. The rearrangement joins TRBV2 to TRBJ2-4; D is ambiguous. From germline, CDR1 is SNHLY and CDR2 FYNNEI. Trimming took off 0 bases at V and 0 bases at J, with 9 bases between the two ends. The CDR3 spans 16 residues. CDR3 sequence reads: CASSEAVWLAKNIQYF. DNA for the CDR3: TGTGCCAGCAGTGAAGCTGTTTGGCTAGCCAAAAACATTCAGTACTTC.

The chain links TRBV9 to TRBJ1-2; D uncertain. Trimming pared 0 bases from V and 4 bases from J, leaving 7 bases between. The CDR3 contains 13 residues. The V gene's germline CDR1 is SGDLS and CDR2 YYNGEE. The CDR3 coding sequence is TGTGCCAGCAGCGTAGGAAATTCCTATGGCTACACCTTC. It encodes CASSVGNSYGYTF.

This chain connects TRBV11-3 to TRBJ2-3; TRBD2 aligns across 16 bases. After removal of 5 bases from V and 2 bases from J, the junction contained 4 bases not matched to a gene. The CDR3 totals 17 residues. Germline CDR1 SGHNT, CDR2 YENEEA. CDR3 sequence reads: CASSLGTSGRDTDTQYF. CDR3 bases: TGTGCCAGCAGCCTGGGGACTAGCGGGAGGGACACAGATACGCAGTATTTT. Full variable domain (rest looked up from reference TRBV11-3 and TRBJ2-3): EAGVVQSPRYKIIEKKQPVAFWCNPISGHNTLYWYLQNLGQGPELLIRYENEEAVDDSQLPKDRFSAERLKGVDSTLKIQPAELGDSAVYLCASSLGTSGRDTDTQYFGPGTRLTVL.

A few counts support this clonotype. The chain links TRBV7-2 to TRBJ2-3; TRBD2 agrees at 10 bases. The CDR3 consists of 16 residues. V dropped 6 bases and J dropped 5; count of bases not matched to a gene: 11. The germline CDR1 and CDR2 sequences are SGHTA and FQGNSA. CDR3 in DNA: TGTGCCAGCAGTTATCGATGGCAGCGGGAGGGAGATACGCAGTATTTT. Translated, it gives CASSYRWQREGDTQYF.

The gene calls are TRBV2 and TRBJ2-5; TRBD1 matches 7 bases. The CDR3 is 14 amino acids. Looked up from germline, CDR1 is SNHLY and CDR2 is FYNNEI. Unmatched junction bases numbered 2, after V lost 2 bases and J lost 2 bases. The CDR3 spells CASSELGQQETQYF. The CDR3, as DNA: TGTGCCAGCAGTGAACTGGGACAGCAAGAGACCCAGTACTTC.

This clonotype was observed at least ten times. The genes are TRBV20-1 and TRBJ2-7; 11 bases fit TRBD2. CDR1 and CDR2 (germline): DFQATT, SNEGSKA (reference sequence). V dropped 6 bases and J dropped 3; count of bases not matched to a gene: 10. The CDR3 covers 15 residues. CDR3 amino acids: CSADPSGGWVYEQYF. The CDR3 DNA is TGCAGTGCCGATCCTAGCGGGGGGTGGGTCTACGAGCAGTACTTC.

This clonotype was seen at least ten times. This chain uses TRBV6-1 with TRBJ2-1, with unresolved D. The CDR3 spans 14 residues. The V and J ends lost 9 bases and 0 bases respectively, with 12 bases between them. The germline V gene has CDR1 MNHNS and CDR2 SASEGT. Written as DNA, the CDR3 is TGTGCCAGTAACCCGACCGGCTCCTACAATGAGCAGTTCTTC. Translating it yields CASNPTGSYNEQFF.

The chain uses TRBV4-1 and TRBJ1-2, with 7 nucleotides matching TRBD1. Per germline, CDR1 MGHRA and CDR2 YSYEKL. V lost 2 bases and J lost 1; bases outside the gene matches: 7. CDR3 length: 16 amino acids. The CDR3 loop is CASSQPTGELNYGYTF. CDR3 coding DNA: TGCGCCAGCAGCCAACCAACAGGGGAGCTTAACTATGGCTACACCTTC.